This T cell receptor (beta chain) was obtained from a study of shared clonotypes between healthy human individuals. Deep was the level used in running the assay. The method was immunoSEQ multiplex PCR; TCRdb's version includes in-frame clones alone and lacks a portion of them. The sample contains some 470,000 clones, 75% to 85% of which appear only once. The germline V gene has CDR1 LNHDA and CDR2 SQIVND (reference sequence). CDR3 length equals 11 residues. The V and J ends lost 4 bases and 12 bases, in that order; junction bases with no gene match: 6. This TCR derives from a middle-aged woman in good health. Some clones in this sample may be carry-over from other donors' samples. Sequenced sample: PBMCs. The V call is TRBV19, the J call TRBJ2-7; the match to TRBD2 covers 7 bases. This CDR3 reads CASSTGTTLYF. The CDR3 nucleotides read TGTGCCAGTAGTACCGGGACTACCTTGTACTTC.